Following are 25 T cell receptor beta chains from one sample sequenced in a study of response to subunit inactivated influenza vaccine (dated by TCRdb to 2017 to 2018). The library was produced with RT-PCR. The reads were generated on an Illumina HiSeq 2500. TCRdb reanalyzed the raw reads on its own, using fastp at Q25 for trimming and MiXCR for clone calling, and kept in-frame beta chains. A single entry per CDR3 protein holds the most common genes and DNA from its merged rows. For this sample there are almost 600,000 distinct CDR3 sequences; 14% appear just once. Approximately 12% of the sample goes to the ten largest clones. Sequenced material: PBMCs from blood, taken less than 13 days after vaccination. The receptors shown here come from a man aged 45-65 years who received an inactivated influenza vaccine. Donor details come from another sample of the same person, matched by shared clones.

This clonotype was seen more than once but under ten times. The chain uses TRBV9 and TRBJ1-4, with D tentatively TRBD1 (5 bases). Germline CDR1 SGDLS, CDR2 YYNGEE. With 4 bases removed from V and 6 bases from J, the gap between germline ends came to 16 bases. The CDR3 is 15 amino acids. The CDR3 sequence is CASSPSQAPYEKLFF. In DNA form, the CDR3 reads TGTGCCAGCAGCCCTTCACAGGCGCCTTATGAAAAACTGTTTTTT.

This clonotype has a count of ten or more. This chain connects TRBV10-3 to TRBJ2-1, with a possible D match to TRBD2 (5 bases). Germline CDR1 and CDR2: ENHRY and SYGVKD. With 8 bases removed from V and 5 bases from J, the gap between germline ends came to 16 bases. The CDR3 sequence is 14 residues long. This CDR3 reads CAIRRNYPDNEQFF. For the CDR3, the DNA is TGTGCCATCCGGAGGAACTACCCAGACAATGAGCAGTTCTTC.

The chain is built from TRBV6-2 or TRBV6-3 and TRBJ2-1; D might be TRBD2 (6 bases). V lost 2 bases to trimming and J lost 6 bases, with 17 bases between them. The CDR3 is made up of 16 amino acids. CDR1 and CDR2 (germline): MNHEY, SVGEGT. Here the CDR3 DNA reads TGTGCCAGCAGTTACGACACCGGGCCGGGGGTCAATGAGCAGTTCTTC. Amino acid sequence: CASSYDTGPGVNEQFF.

This clonotype occurred a few times. The chain joins TRBV4-3 to TRBJ1-2; TRBD1 matches 7 bases. Germline-derived CDR1 and CDR2 are LGHNA and YSLEER. The length of the CDR3 is 15 residues. J lost 2 bases, V lost 0 bases, and 3 bases had no gene match. The CDR3 DNA sequence: TGCGCCAGCAGCCAAGAGGGACAGATGAACTATGGCTACACCTTC. Translation gives CASSQEGQMNYGYTF.

This clonotype was observed a handful of times. CDR3 DNA sequence: TGTGCCAGCAGTCTTAGGCCAAGATATGGCTACACCTTC. Residues: CASSLRPRYGYTF. V gene TRBV12-3 or TRBV12-4 combines with J gene TRBJ1-2; D uncertain. This CDR3 comprises 13 residues. Trimming cost V 5 bases and J 5 bases, with 12 bases left between them.

J is TRBJ2-4 and V is TRBV20-1; D gene ambiguous. Germline CDR1 reads DFQATT; CDR2 reads SNEGSKA (reference sequence). The V and J ends lost 3 bases and 0 bases respectively, with 9 bases between them. This CDR3 has 14 amino acids. The DNA for the CDR3 is TGCAGTGCTAGTGGCAGACTAGCCAAAAACATTCAGTACTTC. As protein: CSASGRLAKNIQYF.

This clonotype has more than one count but fewer than ten. The rearrangement joins TRBV28 to TRBJ2-5, with D possibly matching TRBD1 (6 bases). CDR1 and CDR2 (germline): MDHEN, SYDVKM. The CDR3 is 13 amino acids. V shed 4 bases and J shed 4 bases, with 10 bases lying between them. The CDR3 region is CASSYRVVETQYF. Written as DNA, the CDR3 is TGTGCCAGCAGTTACAGGGTTGTAGAGACCCAGTACTTC.

The sample holds a few counts of this clonotype. V gene TRBV24-1 combines with J gene TRBJ1-2, with 10 nucleotides matching TRBD1. V gave up 3 bases and J gave up 2 bases; unmatched junction bases: 5. This CDR3 contains 16 residues. CDR1 is KGHDR and CDR2 is SFDVKD in the germline V gene. This CDR3 is CATSDTRQGANYGYTF. The CDR3 DNA is TGTGCCACCAGTGATACTAGACAGGGGGCGAACTATGGCTACACCTTC.

This clonotype was detected a few times. This sequence joins TRBV20-1 and TRBJ2-1; no reliable D call. The CDR3 length is 16 residues. Germline V lookup: CDR1 DFQATT, CDR2 SNEGSKA (reference sequence). V shed 0 bases and J shed 2 bases, with 14 bases lying between them. CDR3 DNA sequence: TGCAGTGCTAGAGATACGGACGTCTCCACCTACAATGAGCAGTTCTTC. Its protein product is CSARDTDVSTYNEQFF.

This clonotype was seen at least ten times. J is TRBJ2-7 and V is TRBV7-8; a weak D match, TRBD1 (5 bases). Germline V lookup: CDR1 SGHVS, CDR2 FQNEAQ. The V end lost 7 bases, the J end lost 6 bases, and 37 bases lay between the germline ends. There are 20 residues in the CDR3. The CDR3 DNA is TGTGCCAGCACCCCGCGTGGGGCCCTTAATTTCCGCACCTCCCCCATCGAGCAGTACTTC. It codes for CASTPRGALNFRTSPIEQYF.

This chain uses TRBV2 with TRBJ1-4; D is unclear. The CDR3 runs to 15 residues. Trimming pared 5 bases from V and 2 bases from J, leaving 12 bases between. Germline CDR1 reads SNHLY; CDR2 reads FYNNEI. The CDR3 nucleotides read TGTGCCAGCAGTAGTCCAGGCGCCACTAATGAAAAACTGTTTTTT. Residues: CASSSPGATNEKLFF.

This chain uses TRBV6-5 with TRBJ2-2; no reliable D call. Germline assignment: CDR1 MNHEY and CDR2 SVGAGI. The CDR3 sequence is 16 residues long. With 1 base removed from V and 0 bases from J, the gap between germline ends came to 9 bases. CDR3 sequence: CASSYYYDANTGELFF. The CDR3 DNA reads as TGTGCCAGCAGTTACTACTACGACGCGAACACCGGGGAGCTGTTTTTT.

This clonotype turned up a few times. The genes are TRBV14 and TRBJ2-1; D is ambiguous. Trimming left V 0 bases short and J 3 bases short, with 15 bases between. The CDR3 has 17 residues. Germline V gene sequence: CDR1 SGHDN, CDR2 FVKESK. The CDR3 nucleotides are TGTGCCAGCAGCCAAGAATTCGGGCAGGAGTTCTACAATGAGCAGTTCTTC. Its translation: CASSQEFGQEFYNEQFF.

This clonotype was detected a few times. The chain carries TRBV11-2 and TRBJ1-3; no definite D call. This CDR3 is built from 14 residues. Germline CDR1 and CDR2: SGHAT and FQNNGV. Deletions cut 5 bases from V and 2 bases from J, with 10 bases between. This CDR3 is CASSLRNTGNTIYF. DNA of the CDR3: TGTGCCAGCAGCCTAAGGAATACTGGAAACACCATATATTTT.

This clonotype was recorded a few times. CDR3 region: CAISMGRDRGANEQFF. Written as DNA, the CDR3 is TGTGCCATCAGTATGGGGAGGGACAGGGGGGCCAATGAGCAGTTCTTC. This chain links TRBV10-3 with TRBJ2-1, with 11 positions matching TRBD1. This CDR3 is built from 16 residues. The V gene end was trimmed by 5 bases and the J gene end by 6 bases; junction bases not matched to a gene: 9. Germline assignment: CDR1 ENHRY and CDR2 SYGVKD.

CDR3 in amino acids: CASSQRDSKNIQYF. The CDR3 region has the DNA TGTGCCAGCAGCCAACGGGACAGCAAAAACATTCAGTACTTC. J is TRBJ2-4 and V is TRBV3-1, with 7 bases lining up with TRBD1. Germline V gene data show CDR1 as LGHDT and CDR2 as YNNKEL (reference sequence). The CDR3 totals 14 residues. The junction had 1 base not matched to a gene; V was cut back by 2 bases and J by 3 bases.

The chain has TRBV28 and TRBJ2-7; 10 bases fit TRBD1. Trimming removed 5 bases from V and 4 bases from J; junction bases left unmatched: 14. The CDR3 is made up of 17 amino acids. Germline assignment: CDR1 MDHEN and CDR2 SYDVKM. CDR3 sequence: CASSPRSGTGVVYEQYF. The CDR3 nucleotides read TGTGCCAGCAGTCCGCGTTCCGGGACAGGGGTAGTATACGAGCAGTACTTC. The variable domain in full, completed from reference TRBV28 and TRBJ2-7, reads DVKVTQSSRYLVKRTGEKVFLECVQDMDHENMFWYRQDPGLGLRLIYFSYDVKMKEKGDIPEGYSVSREKKERFSLILESASTNQTSMYLCASSPRSGTGVVYEQYFGPGTRLTVT.

The chain combines TRBV11-2 with TRBJ2-7; 13 bases align to TRBD2. Looked up from germline, CDR1 is SGHAT and CDR2 is FQNNGV. The CDR3 covers 18 residues. V dropped 5 bases and J dropped 1; count of bases not matched to a gene: 11. CDR3 sequence: CASSPAPGLAGSSYEQYF. The CDR3 DNA reads as TGTGCCAGCAGCCCGGCCCCGGGACTAGCGGGGAGTTCCTACGAGCAGTACTTC.

This rearrangement joins TRBV24-1 to TRBJ2-2, with D unresolved. The CDR3 has 14 residues. From germline, CDR1 is KGHDR and CDR2 SFDVKD. The V gene lost 6 bases and the J gene lost 4 bases, with 11 bases spanning the gap. CDR3 in DNA: TGTGCCACCAGTAGGGCAGGAAGCACCGGGGAGCTGTTTTTT. It is translated as CATSRAGSTGELFF.

The V and J genes are TRBV19 and TRBJ1-5, with 9 nucleotides matching TRBD1. Germline V lookup: CDR1 LNHDA, CDR2 SQIVND (reference sequence). J was trimmed by 1 base and V by 0 bases; bases with no gene match: 1. CDR3 length: 16 amino acids. The CDR3 region has the DNA TGTGCCAGTAGTATAGACACAGGGGGCAGCAATCAGCCCCAGCATTTT. It is translated as CASSIDTGGSNQPQHF.

This clonotype was detected a few times. CDR3 sequence (DNA): TGTGCCAGCAGTTACTCTCTGGACAGGCGCAATGAGCAGTTCTTC. Translation: CASSYSLDRRNEQFF. The chain couples TRBV6-5 to TRBJ2-1; TRBD1 aligns across 7 bases. Germline V gives CDR1 MNHEY, CDR2 SVGAGI. The CDR3 has 15 residues. V lost 0 bases, J lost 6 bases, and 5 bases stayed unmatched.

This clonotype was found many times. This sequence joins TRBV7-9 and TRBJ1-2, with D maybe TRBD1 (5 bases). The CDR3 totals 13 residues. The V and J ends lost 5 bases and 0 bases respectively, with 7 bases between them. Germline-derived CDR1 and CDR2 are SEHNR and FQNEAQ (reference sequence). This CDR3 reads CASSPTANYGYTF. CDR3 in DNA: TGTGCCAGCAGCCCGACAGCTAACTATGGCTACACCTTC.

The chain has TRBV5-6 and TRBJ2-1; D is possibly TRBD2 (6 bases). Germline V lookup: CDR1 SGHDT, CDR2 YYEEEE. The length of the CDR3 is 14 residues. V was pared by 4 bases and J by 8 bases, with 16 bases between. The CDR3 spells CASSSPGLSDEQFF. CDR3 coding DNA: TGTGCCAGCAGCAGCCCGGGACTGTCGGATGAGCAGTTCTTC. The whole variable domain, filled in from reference TRBV5-6 and TRBJ2-1, reads DAGVTQSPTHLIKTRGQQVTLRCSPKSGHDTVSWYQQALGQGPQFIFQYYEEEERQRGNFPDRFSGHQFPNYSSELNVNALLLGDSALYLCASSSPGLSDEQFFGPGTRLTVL.

This clonotype was detected a few times. This chain connects TRBV20-1 to TRBJ2-7; D might be TRBD1 or TRBD2, each matching 5 bases. The CDR3 runs to 14 residues. Looked up from germline, CDR1 is DFQATT and CDR2 is SNEGSKA (reference sequence). V shed 0 bases and J shed 3 bases, with 12 bases lying between them. The CDR3 is CSARDVGRDYEQYF. In nucleotides, the CDR3 is TGCAGTGCTAGAGACGTGGGACGGGACTACGAGCAGTACTTC.

The chain recombines TRBV4-1 with TRBJ2-3; 9 bases are a match to TRBD2. This CDR3 is built from 17 residues. Germline V CDR1 and CDR2: MGHRA, YSYEKL. V shed 4 bases and J 1 base; nucleotides not matched to a gene: 9. The CDR3 sequence is CASSLGTAGGGTDTQYF. CDR3 coding DNA: TGCGCCAGCAGCCTCGGCACCGCGGGGGGGGGCACAGATACGCAGTATTTT.